The 29 T cell receptor beta chains below all came from one sample that was sequenced in a study of CD4 T cells in relation to SARS-CoV-2 and coronaviruses. No antigens are known for them. Assay: immunoSEQ multiplex PCR; the TCRdb copy retains only in-frame clones and omits some. This sample has 32,000 or so clones; roughly 72% occur once, and the top ten carry about 15%. Before the COVID-19 pandemic, during about 2010-2018, CD4+ T cells were taken from unexposed donors. After roughly 9 days of culture, CD4+ T cells were isolated. Sequencing was done on a sample of CD4+ T cells from PBMCs, cultured in vitro. These receptor sequences come from a human donor in good health.

J is TRBJ2-3 and V is TRBV20-1; D is unresolved. Germline V lookup: CDR1 DFQATT, CDR2 SNEGSKA (reference sequence). The ends were cut back, 7 bases at V and 8 bases at J, with 4 bases in the middle. The CDR3 is made up of 8 amino acids. The CDR3 DNA sequence: TGCAGTGGTGGTACGCAGTATTTT. Translated, it gives CSGGTQYF.

The chain carries TRBV10-1 and TRBJ2-5; TRBD1 agrees at 8 bases. Germline V gives CDR1 WNHNN, CDR2 SYGVQD (reference sequence). The ends lost 7 bases at V and 3 bases at J; junction bases unmatched: 4. The CDR3 sequence is 13 residues long. Written as DNA, the CDR3 is TGCGCCAGCATCCGACAGGGGAAAGAGACCCAGTACTTC. It translates to CASIRQGKETQYF.

The chain couples TRBV6-5 to TRBJ1-3, with unresolved D. Germline CDR1 is MNHEY and CDR2 is SVGAGI. This CDR3 region has 15 residues. V was cut by 0 bases and J by 7 bases, with 13 bases left in between. The CDR3 protein is CASSYSMRGSNTIYF. For the CDR3, the DNA is TGTGCCAGCAGTTACTCGATGCGGGGTAGCAACACCATATATTTT.

This clone has a handful of counts. Other nucleotide sequences in the sample specify the same CDR3. This chain joins TRBV18 and TRBJ1-6; D gene unclear. Per the germline V gene, CDR1 is KGHSH and CDR2 is LQKENI. The CDR3 covers 14 residues. The germline V and J ends were trimmed by 6 bases and 10 bases, with 16 bases remaining between them. CDR3 region: CASSPAGDDSPLHF. The CDR3 bases are TGTGCCAGCTCCCCCGCCGGAGACGACTCACCCCTCCACTTT.

This clone was recorded only once. The chain links TRBV18 to TRBJ2-7, with 11 bases lining up with TRBD2. This CDR3 contains 16 residues. V dropped 5 bases and J dropped 3; count of bases not matched to a gene: 9. Germline V CDR1 and CDR2: KGHSH, LQKENI. DNA of the CDR3: TGTGCCAGCTCAAGGCAACTAGCGGGAGAGGTCTACGAGCAGTACTTC. Translation gives CASSRQLAGEVYEQYF.

The J gene is TRBJ1-4, the V gene TRBV2; possibly TRBD1 for D (6 bases). The CDR3 has 13 residues. V shed 7 bases and J shed 5 bases, with 11 bases lying between them. Germline V gives CDR1 SNHLY, CDR2 FYNNEI. This CDR3 reads CASNRDPNEKLFF. CDR3 coding DNA: TGTGCCAGCAACAGGGATCCCAATGAAAAACTGTTTTTT.

The V call is TRBV6-5, the J call TRBJ1-2, with a weak D call TRBD1 (6 bases). CDR3 length: 15 amino acids. Germline CDR1 is MNHEY and CDR2 is SVGAGI. Trimming left V 7 bases short and J 7 bases short, with 22 bases between. The CDR3 spells CASTWAGQGPGGYTF. CDR3 nucleotides: TGTGCCAGCACCTGGGCGGGGCAGGGGCCCGGTGGCTACACCTTC.

This chain's CDR3 is CASSYVGSTGELFF. The CDR3 bases are TGTGCCAGCAGTTACGTCGGGTCAACCGGGGAGCTGTTTTTT. This sequence joins TRBV6-2 or TRBV6-3 and TRBJ2-2; D not resolved. From germline, CDR1 is MNHEY and CDR2 SVGEGT. This CDR3 comprises 14 residues. Between the trimmed V and J ends, which lost 2 bases and 5 bases, there was a span of 9 bases.

The chain links TRBV5-6 to TRBJ1-2, with D maybe TRBD1 (5 bases). This CDR3 contains 14 residues. The V gene lost 0 bases and the J gene lost 2 bases, with 8 bases spanning the gap. Germline V gene lookup returns CDR1 SGHDT and CDR2 YYEEEE. The CDR3 nucleotides read TGTGCCAGCAGCTTGGTGGGGCCAAACTATGGCTACACCTTC. As protein: CASSLVGPNYGYTF.

The chain has TRBV4-2 and TRBJ2-2, with TRBD1 identical over 7 bases. J lost 7 bases, V lost 1 base, and 6 bases had no gene match. CDR3 size: 15 residues. Per the germline V gene, CDR1 is LGHNA and CDR2 is YNFKEQ. The CDR3 protein is CASSQGDRKGGELFF. CDR3 bases: TGTGCCAGCAGCCAAGGGGACAGAAAAGGCGGGGAGCTGTTTTTT.

The genes are TRBV7-2 and TRBJ2-3, with D uncertain. V was trimmed by 3 bases and J by 4 bases, leaving 2 bases between them. Germline lookup yields CDR1 SGHTA and CDR2 FQGNSA. CDR3 length equals 11 residues. The CDR3 DNA follows: TGTGCCAGCAGCTTGTCAGATACGCAGTATTTT. Protein sequence: CASSLSDTQYF.

This clone was seen a single time. The chain links TRBV5-6 to TRBJ2-7; a possible D gene is TRBD1 (5 bases). Per germline, CDR1 SGHDT and CDR2 YYEEEE. The CDR3 is 14 amino acids. V was trimmed by 0 bases and J by 6 bases, leaving 13 bases between them. Here the CDR3 reads CASSLGQGVSEQYF. As DNA, the CDR3 is TGTGCCAGCAGCTTGGGGCAGGGCGTTTCCGAGCAGTACTTC.

J is TRBJ2-5 and V is TRBV28, with 8 bases lining up with TRBD2. The V gene end was trimmed by 1 base and the J gene end by 8 bases; junction bases not matched to a gene: 3. The CDR3 sequence is 13 residues long. Germline CDR1 reads MDHEN; CDR2 reads SYDVKM. The CDR3 region is CASSLFAGGTQYF. The DNA of the CDR3 is TGTGCCAGCAGTTTATTTGCGGGAGGAACCCAGTACTTC.

The chain joins TRBV6-5 to TRBJ2-7; TRBD2 is a possible D gene (6 bases). Germline lookup yields CDR1 MNHEY and CDR2 SVGAGI. The CDR3 contains 14 residues. Trimming removed 3 bases at V and 2 bases at J, with 11 bases between. In DNA form, the CDR3 reads TGTGCCAGCAGTTATCGACTAGACGCCTACGAGCAGTACTTC. This encodes CASSYRLDAYEQYF.

The rearrangement joins TRBV3-1 (or the pseudogene TRBV3-2) to TRBJ1-1; D is possibly TRBD1 (5 bases). V was pared by 0 bases and J by 10 bases, with 15 bases between. CDR1 LGHDT and CDR2 YNNKEL come from the germline V gene (reference sequence). This CDR3 contains 14 residues. The CDR3 sequence is CASSQDVGVGGAFF. In DNA form, the CDR3 reads TGTGCCAGCAGCCAAGATGTGGGGGTTGGGGGAGCTTTCTTT.

The chain carries TRBV7-2 and TRBJ2-5; D is uncertain. CDR1 and CDR2 (germline): SGHTA, FQGNSA. There are 11 residues in the CDR3. V was pared by 5 bases and J by 8 bases, with 9 bases between. CDR3 sequence reads: CASSARYTQYF. The CDR3 DNA reads as TGTGCCAGCAGCGCAAGGTATACCCAGTACTTC.

This sequence joins TRBV7-2 and TRBJ2-3; D call uncertain. V was trimmed by 2 bases and J by 3 bases, leaving 9 bases between them. Germline V CDR1 and CDR2: SGHTA, FQGNSA. The CDR3 covers 14 residues. The DNA for the CDR3 is TGTGCCAGCAGCTTACTGGCGACAACAGATACGCAGTATTTT. Translation: CASSLLATTDTQYF.

The chain uses TRBV6-5 and TRBJ2-7, with TRBD1 matching over 8 bases. The germline V gene has CDR1 MNHEY and CDR2 SVGAGI. The V and J ends lost 0 bases and 5 bases, in that order; junction bases with no gene match: 6. The CDR3 consists of 15 residues. CDR3 loop: CASSYSARGLNEQYF. The CDR3 DNA reads as TGTGCCAGCAGTTACTCTGCCAGGGGGCTAAACGAGCAGTACTTC.

The chain couples TRBV6-5 to TRBJ1-5; D is unclear. Trimming removed 2 bases from V and 1 base from J, with 3 bases in between. Germline CDR1 and CDR2: MNHEY and SVGAGI. The CDR3 runs to 13 residues. The CDR3 reads CASSYDSNQPQHF. The CDR3 DNA sequence: TGTGCCAGCAGTTACGACAGCAATCAGCCCCAGCATTTT.

This rearrangement joins TRBV2 to TRBJ2-5; D unclear. This CDR3 region has 13 residues. Germline V lookup: CDR1 SNHLY, CDR2 FYNNEI. The V and J ends lost 4 bases and 1 base respectively, with 7 bases between them. CDR3 loop: CASSGSSQETQYF. CDR3 coding DNA: TGTGCCAGCAGTGGGTCCAGCCAAGAGACCCAGTACTTC.

The V call is TRBV2, the J call TRBJ1-1; 9 bases are a match to TRBD1. Trimming at V came to 3 bases and at J to 3 bases, leaving 5 bases not matched to a gene. CDR1 and CDR2 (germline): SNHLY, FYNNEI. The CDR3 totals 15 residues. CDR3 protein: CASSDPGQGHTEAFF. The CDR3 DNA sequence: TGTGCCAGCAGTGATCCGGGACAGGGACACACTGAAGCTTTCTTT.

The CDR3 protein is CASSTPPGASSYNSPLHF. Written as DNA, the CDR3 is TGTGCCAGCAGCACCCCCCCCGGGGCTAGCTCCTATAATTCACCCCTCCACTTT. The chain combines TRBV7-9 with TRBJ1-6; tentatively, D is TRBD1 (5 bases). Germline values: CDR1 SEHNR, CDR2 FQNEAQ (reference sequence). The V end was cut by 5 bases, the J end by 0 bases, with 17 bases between. The CDR3 has 18 residues.

The rearrangement joins TRBV12-2 to TRBJ2-7; the table names TRBD1, a call not compared with the DNA. TRBV12-2 is assigned pseudogene status. CDR3 length: 14 residues. The CDR3 here is CASRLDRGPYEQYF. DNA for the CDR3: TGTGCAAGTCGCCTAGACAGGGGGCCCTACGAGCAGTACTTC.

This clone has only a few counts. The chain recombines TRBV7-3 with TRBJ1-4; D is perhaps TRBD1 (5 bases). V lost 2 bases and J lost 2, with 9 bases in between. Germline loops: CDR1 SGHTA, CDR2 FQGTGA. CDR3 length equals 15 residues. The CDR3 reads CASSLGAGTNEKLFF. The DNA for the CDR3 is TGTGCCAGCAGCTTAGGGGCAGGGACTAATGAAAAACTGTTTTTT.

This clone showed up just once. The chain couples TRBV19 to TRBJ1-5; D uncertain. The V end was cut by 3 bases, the J end by 3 bases, with 15 bases between. The CDR3 is 16 amino acids. Germline CDR1 LNHDA, CDR2 SQIVND (reference sequence). The CDR3 DNA is TGTGCCAGTAGTATTAGCCTATCCGGGCCCAATCAGCCCCAGCATTTT. It encodes CASSISLSGPNQPQHF. The full variable domain, rest sourced from reference TRBV19 and TRBJ1-5, is DGGITQSPKYLFRKEGQNVTLSCEQNLNHDAMYWYRQDPGQGLRLIYYSQIVNDFQKGDIAEGYSVSREKKESFPLTVTSAQKNPTAFYLCASSISLSGPNQPQHFGDGTRLSIL.

This clone was observed a handful of times. The genes are TRBV25-1 and TRBJ1-3, with D possibly TRBD1 on 5 matching bases. This CDR3 is built from 16 residues. The ends were cut back, 3 bases at V and 4 bases at J, with 16 bases in the middle. Looked up from germline, CDR1 is MGHDK and CDR2 is SYGVNS. CDR3 nucleotides: TGTGCCAGCAGTGAGGGGGATTGGGTTTCAGGAAACACCATATATTTT. Encoded protein: CASSEGDWVSGNTIYF.

This sequence joins TRBV2 and TRBJ2-3; D tentatively reads TRBD1 or TRBD2 (5 bases each). Deletions cut 1 base from V and 2 bases from J, with 16 bases between. Germline loops: CDR1 SNHLY, CDR2 FYNNEI. The length of the CDR3 is 17 residues. The CDR3 loop is CASSEDRLGGSTDTQYF. Here the CDR3 DNA reads TGTGCCAGCAGTGAAGACAGGCTTGGGGGTTCCACAGATACGCAGTATTTT.

V is TRBV3-1 (or the pseudogene TRBV3-2) and J is TRBJ2-2; 8 nucleotides align to TRBD1. V lost 1 base to trimming and J lost 2 bases; unmatched junction nucleotides: 3. The CDR3 totals 16 residues. Germline V gene sequence: CDR1 LGHDT, CDR2 YNNKEL (reference sequence). The CDR3 is CASSQGTGTNTGELFF. CDR3 nucleotides: TGTGCCAGCAGCCAAGGGACAGGGACAAACACCGGGGAGCTGTTTTTT.

Points on this clone: An end of the junction differs from the germline gene, which may be a read error. The chain couples TRBV6-5 to TRBJ2-1, with a possible D match to TRBD2 (6 bases). CDR3 size: 15 residues. Germline CDR1 and CDR2: MNHEY and SVGAGI. CDR3 residues: CASSYSPEGSNEQFF. The CDR3 nucleotides read TGTGCCAGCAGTTACTCCCCGGAGGGTTCCAATGAGCAATTCTTC.